Listed below are T cell receptor beta chains from one sample, sequenced in a study of T cell changes during pregnancy in multiple sclerosis. Only in-frame clones appear in the TCRdb table, and some are missing; sequencing was by immunoSEQ multiplex PCR. The sample lists tens of thousands of clones, just over 90% seen once, with approximately 2.5% in the top ten. The sequencing here drew on peripheral blood, taken in the second trimester of pregnancy. These receptors originate from a female donor with multiple sclerosis, enrolled in a pregnancy study. CDR3s leave out the opening cysteine and the closing phenylalanine or tryptophan. The order of the fields is V gene, D gene, CDR3 protein. A D gene is named only where the DNA matches it firmly.

V: TRBV27
D: .
CDR3: ASSAQGSSYEQY

V: TRBV5-6
D: .
CDR3: ASSLYSVRRTGELF

V: TRBV5-1
D: .
CDR3: ASSLVTGRDNSPLH

V: TRBV4-2
D: .
CDR3: ASSQDWGVGAETQY

V: TRBV12-5
D: TRBD2
CDR3: ASGLNSGGVSTGELF

V: TRBV9
D: .
CDR3: ASSEDSLNEKLF

V: TRBV5-1
D: .
CDR3: ASSLFSDSTDTQY

V: TRBV28
D: TRBD1
CDR3: ASSHRGAGGYT

V: TRBV5-6
D: .
CDR3: ASSFAALYRDNEQF

V: TRBV5-6
D: .
CDR3: ASSHMLGAQGIQETQY

V: TRBV2
D: .
CDR3: ASSPSYEQY

V: TRBV5-4
D: TRBD1
CDR3: ASSYGTVNNSPLH

V: TRBV28
D: .
CDR3: ASSPTGDTLEQY

V: TRBV19
D: .
CDR3: ASSSLGGYGQPQH

V: TRBV9
D: TRBD2
CDR3: ASSVGSSGGAKDTQY

V: TRBV27
D: TRBD1
CDR3: ASSLSAGTGLTGYT

V: TRBV20-1
D: .
CDR3: SARTPYEQY

V: TRBV27
D: .
CDR3: ASSRGHTGGYT

V: TRBV6-1
D: TRBD1
CDR3: AGGGLPGNTIY

V: TRBV19
D: .
CDR3: ASSNPGLYEQY

V: TRBV5-4
D: .
CDR3: ASSSRPENIQY

V: TRBV28
D: .
CDR3: ASILTGAPHNEQF

V: TRBV30
D: .
CDR3: AWSVQGEDGYT

V: TRBV30
D: .
CDR3: AWSVTGWVHNEQF

V: TRBV2
D: TRBD1
CDR3: ASSVGLQGETGELF

V: TRBV19
D: .
CDR3: ASSTQGGTEAF

V: TRBV25-1
D: .
CDR3: ASSGTVSGNTIY

V: TRBV7-8
D: .
CDR3: ASSPTRELGNTIY

V: TRBV25-1
D: .
CDR3: ASSESGMGGYT

V: TRBV2
D: TRBD1
CDR3: ASSEAAGQVRTFYGYT

V: TRBV4-2
D: TRBD2
CDR3: ASSHGILAGLDNEQF

V: TRBV19
D: TRBD2
CDR3: ASSGGGSSYEQY